The source of this TCR beta chain is a study of cytomegalovirus exposure and HLA in healthy donors. Study-wide findings and caveats: Indistinguishable V segments such as TRBV6-2 and TRBV6-3 were excluded. Another analysis was done later, and it associated 17,000 or so TCR beta sequences with HLA alleles at 0.05 false discovery rate.

CDR3 length equals 14 residues. Per the germline V gene, CDR1 is MNHNY and CDR2 is SVGAGI (reference sequence). Trimming shortened V by 6 bases and J by 0 bases, and 11 bases separated the two germline ends. Remarks on this clone: Its cognate antigen is unknown.

With 60 Vbeta and 13 Jbeta primers, the PCR was carried out. The data were produced by immunoSEQ multiplex PCR, yet TCRdb's version contains in-frame clones alone and is incomplete. The table records over 250,000 clones, roughly 90% of them present only once. V usage is TRBV6-6 and J usage is TRBJ2-5, with D possibly being TRBD2 (6 bases). Sequencing was performed on PBMCs. The sequence derives from a man between 35 and 55 years old in good health and CMV-seropositive. The CDR3 DNA reads TGTGCCAGCAGGGAGGGCCTAGACCAAGAGACCCAGTACTTC. Amino acids: CASREGLDQETQYF.